Listed here are 20 T cell receptor beta chains from one sample, sequenced in a study of response to subunit inactivated influenza vaccine. MiXCR, run by TCRdb on the RT-PCR reads, gives a single entry per CDR3 protein. The data hold some 800,000 distinct CDR3 sequences, with about 20% observed a single time. Here the sequenced sample was PBMCs from blood, taken 4 to 6 days after vaccination. These receptors originate from a man aged 45-65 years who received an inactivated influenza vaccine.

This clonotype was recorded a few times. The chain recombines TRBV20-1 with TRBJ1-5, with D possibly being TRBD1 (6 bases). The CDR3 covers 18 residues. The germline CDR1 and CDR2 sequences are DFQATT and SNEGSKA (reference sequence). Trimming removed 3 bases at V and 1 base at J, with 22 bases between. The CDR3 region has the DNA TGCAGTGCTAGGACCCATATTCAGGGGATGTCAAGCAATCAGCCCCAGCATTTT. This gives the protein CSARTHIQGMSSNQPQHF.

This clonotype has at least ten counts. The chain links TRBV20-1 to TRBJ2-1; the match to TRBD2 covers 7 bases. CDR1 is DFQATT and CDR2 is SNEGSKA in the germline V gene (reference sequence). The CDR3 covers 14 residues. With 1 base clipped from V and 6 bases from J, the junction kept 6 bases outside the gene matches. CDR3 region: CSARAPWGGNEQFF. In nucleotides, the CDR3 is TGCAGTGCTAGAGCCCCCTGGGGGGGCAATGAGCAGTTCTTC.

Only a few counts were recorded for this clonotype. The CDR3, as DNA: TGTGCCTGGAGTCCATTGCACAGCCGTATTGAAAAACTGTTTTTT. Translating gives CAWSPLHSRIEKLFF. V is TRBV30 and J is TRBJ1-4; D gene uncertain. CDR1 and CDR2 (germline): GTSNPN, SVGIG (reference sequence). V lost 2 bases and J lost 7, with 17 bases in between. The CDR3 totals 15 residues.

This clonotype was counted a few times. The rearrangement joins TRBV11-2 to TRBJ1-3, with 9 bases that match TRBD1. Trimming at V came to 4 bases and at J to 4 bases, leaving 14 bases not matched to a gene. CDR3 length: 18 residues. Germline V gene data show CDR1 as SGHAT and CDR2 as FQNNGV. The CDR3 protein is CASSSVLSGTGLGNTIYF. In nucleotides, the CDR3 is TGTGCCAGCAGCTCTGTCCTTTCCGGGACAGGGTTAGGAAACACCATATATTTT.

In this sample, this clonotype turned up a few times. The chain joins TRBV2 to TRBJ2-7; a weak D match, TRBD1 (6 bases). The CDR3 sequence is 14 residues long. Trimming took off 7 bases at V and 2 bases at J, with 15 bases between the two ends. Germline V gene sequence: CDR1 SNHLY, CDR2 FYNNEI. CDR3 in amino acids: CASNTGPDTYEQYF. The CDR3 nucleotides read TGTGCCAGCAATACAGGGCCCGACACCTACGAGCAGTACTTC. Variable domain in full (rest from reference TRBV2 and TRBJ2-7): EPEVTQTPSHQVTQMGQEVILRCVPISNHLYFYWYRQILGQKVEFLVSFYNNEISEKSEIFDDQFSVERPDGSNFTLKIRSTKLEDSAMYFCASNTGPDTYEQYFGPGTRLTVT.

This clonotype was observed many times. V is TRBV12-3 or TRBV12-4 and J is TRBJ1-2; TRBD1 agrees at 9 bases. The J segment lost 5 bases and the V segment lost 7 bases, leaving 8 bases of the junction unmatched. The CDR3 covers 14 residues. The CDR3 protein is CASTNSGTGYGYTF. CDR3 sequence (DNA): TGTGCCAGCACAAATTCCGGGACAGGGTATGGCTACACCTTC.

The sample holds a few counts of this clonotype. This chain joins TRBV29-1 and TRBJ2-2; D not certain. This CDR3 has 13 amino acids. Between the trimmed V and J ends, which lost 3 bases and 1 base, there was a span of 6 bases. Germline CDR1 and CDR2: SQVTM and ANQGSEA. The CDR3, as DNA: TGCAGCGTTGACGTAGAGAACACCGGGGAGCTGTTTTTT. This translates into CSVDVENTGELFF.

For the CDR3, the DNA is TGTGCCAGCAGACCCGGGCCCCGGGGGGATACGCAGTATTTT. It translates to CASRPGPRGDTQYF. The chain has TRBV6-1 and TRBJ2-3, with D tentatively TRBD2 (6 bases). The germline V and J ends were trimmed by 6 bases and 6 bases, with 16 bases remaining between them. The CDR3 consists of 14 residues. Germline V gives CDR1 MNHNS, CDR2 SASEGT.

The chain recombines TRBV11-2 with TRBJ2-5; maybe TRBD1 (6 bases). The length of the CDR3 is 15 residues. Trimming shortened V by 0 bases and J by 7 bases, and 15 bases separated the two germline ends. Germline V gene sequence: CDR1 SGHAT, CDR2 FQNNGV. In nucleotides, the CDR3 is TGTGCCAGCAGCTTAGAAGCCGGGACAACGGTGACCCAGTACTTC. As protein: CASSLEAGTTVTQYF. Variable domain in full (rest from reference TRBV11-2 and TRBJ2-5): EAGVAQSPRYKIIEKRQSVAFWCNPISGHATLYWYQQILGQGPKLLIQFQNNGVVDDSQLPKDRFSAERLKGVDSTLKIQPAKLEDSAVYLCASSLEAGTTVTQYFGPGTRLLVL.

The rearrangement links TRBV18 to TRBJ2-7; 8 nucleotides agree with TRBD1. Germline values: CDR1 KGHSH, CDR2 LQKENI. The CDR3 has 15 amino acids. The junction had 11 bases not matched to a gene; V was cut back by 6 bases and J by 4 bases. The CDR3 nucleotides are TGTGCCAGCTCGCCGAAGACAGGGGCGCTTTACGAGCAGTACTTC. Protein sequence: CASSPKTGALYEQYF.

The CDR3 bases are TGTGCCAGCAGTTTCCCCATCGGGACTAGCTACAATGAGCAGTTCTTC. This translates into CASSFPIGTSYNEQFF. The chain is built from TRBV28 and TRBJ2-1, with 8 bases that match TRBD2. The CDR3 has 16 residues. V shed 3 bases and J 3 bases; nucleotides not matched to a gene: 7. CDR1 and CDR2 (germline): MDHEN, SYDVKM.

The chain recombines TRBV7-2 with TRBJ2-7; 9 positions match TRBD1. V shed 1 base and J 3 bases; nucleotides not matched to a gene: 7. Germline values: CDR1 SGHTA, CDR2 FQGNSA. The length of the CDR3 is 16 residues. The CDR3 bases are TGTGCCAGCAGCTTAGGATCCGGGACAGGGAACTACGAGCAGTACTTC. This sequence encodes CASSLGSGTGNYEQYF.

The rearrangement links TRBV29-1 to TRBJ2-5; 7 bases line up with TRBD1. J lost 1 base, V lost 3 bases, and 8 bases had no gene match. CDR3 length: 15 residues. CDR1 and CDR2 from the germline V gene are SQVTM and ANQGSEA. The CDR3 DNA sequence: TGCAGCGTTGACCAGGGTTGGGACAGCCAAGAGACCCAGTACTTC. It is translated as CSVDQGWDSQETQYF.

There are a few counts of this clonotype. The V and J genes are TRBV7-2 and TRBJ2-5; 9 bases align to TRBD1. Germline loops: CDR1 SGHTA, CDR2 FQGNSA. With V trimmed by 5 bases and J by 3 bases, 7 bases remained unmatched. The CDR3 length is 15 residues. In nucleotides, the CDR3 is TGTGCCAGCAGCGTGTTACAGGGGGCAGAAGAGACCCAGTACTTC. Residues: CASSVLQGAEETQYF.

J is TRBJ2-2 and V is TRBV20-1, with D uncertain. This CDR3 comprises 14 residues. Trimming removed 0 bases at V and 1 base at J, with 6 bases between. The germline CDR1 and CDR2 sequences are DFQATT and SNEGSKA (reference sequence). CDR3 bases: TGCAGTGCTAGAGATGTTGGGAACACCGGGGAGCTGTTTTTT. Its protein product is CSARDVGNTGELFF.

This clonotype has ten or more counts. V is TRBV12-3 or TRBV12-4 and J is TRBJ1-1; D not certain. V gave up 4 bases and J gave up 3 bases, with 12 bases separating them. CDR3 length equals 14 residues. The CDR3 nucleotides are TGTGCCAGCAGTTCCCGGGCTCAGTACACTGAAGCTTTCTTT. It specifies CASSSRAQYTEAFF.

This sequence joins TRBV12-3 or TRBV12-4 and TRBJ1-5, with D maybe TRBD1 (5 bases). Trimming removed 2 bases at V and 9 bases at J, with 8 bases between. This CDR3 comprises 12 residues. The CDR3 DNA reads TGTGCCAGCAGTTTAACGAGGGGGCCCCAGCATTTT. Translating it yields CASSLTRGPQHF.

The DNA of the CDR3 is TGTGCCAGCAGCTTAGAGTCCAGGGCCTACGAGCAGTACTTC. It specifies CASSLESRAYEQYF. V is TRBV7-2 and J is TRBJ2-7, with D perhaps TRBD1 (5 bases). Trimming took off 1 base at V and 2 bases at J, with 9 bases between the two ends. Looked up from germline, CDR1 is SGHTA and CDR2 is FQGNSA. This CDR3 contains 14 residues. Full variable domain (rest looked up from reference TRBV7-2 and TRBJ2-7): GAGVSQSPSNKVTEKGKDVELRCDPISGHTALYWYRQSLGQGLEFLIYFQGNSAPDKSGLPSDRFSAERTGGSVSTLTIQRTQQEDSAVYLCASSLESRAYEQYFGPGTRLTVT.

The rearrangement uses TRBV29-1 and TRBJ2-4, with 10 bases fitting TRBD1. The CDR3 spans 14 residues. The germline V gene encodes CDR1 SQVTM and CDR2 ANQGSEA. Germline trimming cut 6 bases from V and 6 bases from J; bases unmatched to any gene: 8. For the CDR3, the DNA is TGCAGCGTGGAGAAGACAGGGGGCAGAAACATTCAGTACTTC. It translates to CSVEKTGGRNIQYF.

This clonotype showed up just a few times. This sequence joins TRBV29-1 and TRBJ2-3; 10 nucleotides align to TRBD2. CDR1 SQVTM and CDR2 ANQGSEA come from the germline V gene. Germline trimming cut 7 bases from V and 2 bases from J; bases unmatched to any gene: 3. The CDR3 loop spans 13 amino acids. The CDR3 DNA follows: TGCAGCGGTAGCGGGAGGTACACAGATACGCAGTATTTT. Protein sequence: CSGSGRYTDTQYF.